This TCR beta chain is drawn from a study of OX40 agonist ivuxolimab in advanced cancers. Study as a whole: Every 2 weeks, ivuxolimab was infused into the patients intravenously at between 0.01 and 10 mg/kg.

Clones were sequenced by immunoSEQ multiplex PCR, and TCRdb holds only the in-frame ones, with some missing. The sample holds about 66,000 clones, roughly 80% seen once. Samples of blood were obtained at baseline, on cycle 4 day 1, and on cycle 7 day 1. The CDR3 contains 13 residues. Deletions cut 0 bases from V and 1 base from J, with 1 base between. Germline V lookup: CDR1 SGHTA, CDR2 FQGTGA. Sequenced here: CD4+ or CD8+ T cells sorted from blood, sampled in a trial of the OX40 agonist ivuxolimab. The rearrangement joins TRBV7-3 to TRBJ1-5; D is undetermined. The clonotype originates from an adult with an advanced solid tumor such as melanoma, head and neck, liver or kidney cancer. The CDR3 coding sequence is TGTGCCAGCAGCTTAACGAGCAATCAGCCCCAGCATTTT. It encodes CASSLTSNQPQHF.